This entry features one T cell receptor beta chain sequence. This CDR3 is built from 14 residues. The germline CDR1 and CDR2 sequences are MNHNY and SVGAGI (reference sequence). The V and J ends lost 3 bases and 0 bases respectively, with 6 bases between them. The protocol was immunoSEQ multiplex PCR, while the TCRdb copy is restricted to in-frame clones and leaves out a portion. Seen here are 15,000 or so clones, 70% to 90% observed once, and the top ten hold approximately 28%. The data are from a study of OX40 agonist ivuxolimab in advanced cancers. This clonotype originated in an adult with an advanced solid tumor such as melanoma, head and neck, liver or kidney cancer. The chain recombines TRBV6-6 with TRBJ2-1; D not resolved. This specimen was CD4+ or CD8+ T cells sorted from blood, taken in a trial of the OX40 agonist ivuxolimab. CDR3 DNA sequence: TGTGCCAGCAGTTATAGTAGCTCCTACAATGAGCAGTTCTTC. Its protein product is CASSYSSSYNEQFF.